These 2 T cell receptor beta chains originate from one sample sequenced in a study of T cell responses to AZD1222 COVID-19 vaccine (dated by TCRdb to the early 2020s). Library method: the immunoSEQ multiplex PCR assay. TCRdb stores this immuneACCESS table with in-frame sequences only. Part of the clones is absent; in the studies checked, under half of the shortfall reflects unresolved V genes, and no reason is known for the rest. Counted in this sample were roughly 120,000 clones; 88% of them appeared once. Of the sample, over 8.5% is held by the ten largest clones. The sample's time point label is to be understood as: baseline before first vaccination. The sequenced sample was peripheral blood, obtained on day 0 of AZD1222 vaccination. The receptors originated from an adult in good health.

The V call is TRBV12-5, the J call TRBJ2-5, with 11 positions matching TRBD2. CDR1 and CDR2 (germline): LGHNT, FRNRAP. This CDR3 has 17 amino acids. Trimming removed 1 base from V and 4 bases from J; junction bases left unmatched: 8. CDR3 sequence: CASGLGVAGGPGETQYF. The CDR3 region has the DNA TGTGCTAGTGGTTTGGGGGTAGCGGGAGGGCCAGGAGAGACCCAGTACTTC.

Concerning this clone itself: A read error may produce the germline difference seen at one junction end. The genes are TRBV28 and TRBJ1-2; 9 nucleotides match TRBD1. CDR1 and CDR2 from the germline V gene are MDHEN and SYDVKM. The CDR3 is 12 amino acids. The DNA of the CDR3 is TGTGCCAGCAGTTTAAGGGACAGGGCGACTTTTTTC. This gives the protein CASSLRDRATFF.